Listed below are T cell receptor beta chains from one sample, sequenced in a study of blood T cell repertoires in COVID-19. Here immunoSEQ multiplex PCR was the method, and the copy in TCRdb shows in-frame clones only, minus some. The profile shows approximately 240,000 clones, approximately 90% of them singletons. Sequencing was done on a sample of PBMCs or T cells enriched from blood (not recorded which). These receptors were collected from a young woman who had recovered from COVID-19. The CDR3 runs from the conserved cysteine through the conserved F or W. Each record gives: D gene, V gene, J gene, clone size, CDR3 protein, CDR3 DNA. The D gene is left open where the match is weak. Size is stated for part of the rows, as once, few or many counts, or as a class when the clone is expanded.

.,TRBV12-3/TRBV12-4,TRBJ1-2,.,CASSSTYGYTF,TGTGCCAGCAGTTCTACCTATGGCTACACCTTC
TRBD1,TRBV18,TRBJ1-4,.,CASSPPGQGDEKLFF,TGTGCCAGCTCACCACCGGGACAGGGGGATGAAAAACTGTTTTTT
.,TRBV6-5,TRBJ1-1,.,CASSYSGSTEAFF,TGTGCCAGCAGTTACTCTGGTAGCACTGAAGCTTTCTTT
.,TRBV19,TRBJ2-3,.,CASSDPGNTDTQYF,TGTGCCAGTAGTGACCCGGGTAACACAGATACGCAGTATTTT
.,TRBV7-9,TRBJ1-4,.,CASSPVQGTNEKLFF,TGTGCCAGCAGCCCAGTTCAGGGAACTAATGAAAAACTGTTTTTT
.,TRBV14,TRBJ2-5,.,CASSQGPIQGETQYF,TGTGCCAGCAGCCAAGGGCCTATCCAGGGAGAGACCCAGTACTTC
.,TRBV11-2,TRBJ2-2,.,CASSFRGSNTGELFF,TGTGCCAGCAGCTTCAGGGGCTCGAACACCGGGGAGCTGTTTTTT
TRBD2,TRBV3-1/TRBV3-2,TRBJ2-2,.,CASSQASGGANTGELFF,TGTGCCAGCAGCCAGGCTAGCGGGGGGGCGAACACCGGGGAGCTGTTTTTT
.,TRBV28,TRBJ1-5,.,CASSFHASQGSNQPQHF,TGTGCCAGCAGTTTCCACGCCTCGCAGGGGAGCAATCAGCCCCAGCATTTT
TRBD1,TRBV9,TRBJ1-2,.,CASSVARSVDRNEGYTF,TGTGCCAGCAGCGTAGCCAGGAGTGTGGACAGGAATGAGGGCTACACCTTC
.,TRBV5-5,TRBJ2-2,.,CASSWGSGTLNTGELFF,TGTGCCAGCAGCTGGGGCTCCGGGACACTGAACACCGGGGAGCTGTTTTTT
TRBD1,TRBV5-1,TRBJ2-7,.,CASSLEGTGNSYEQYF,TGCGCCAGCAGCTTGGAAGGGACAGGTAACTCCTACGAGCAGTACTTC
.,TRBV7-9,TRBJ2-7,.,CASSQRRTDEQYF,TGTGCCAGCAGCCAACGCAGGACAGACGAGCAGTACTTC
TRBD1,TRBV7-9,TRBJ2-3,.,CASSLRTGGTDTQYF,TGTGCCAGCAGCTTACGGACAGGGGGCACAGATACGCAGTATTTT
.,TRBV9,TRBJ1-1,.,CASSVKGGTEAFF,TGTGCCAGCAGCGTTAAAGGGGGTACTGAAGCTTTCTTT
.,TRBV11-2,TRBJ2-3,.,CASSLGAGGPVDTQYF,TGTGCCAGCAGCTTAGGTGCGGGCGGGCCCGTAGATACGCAGTATTTT
.,TRBV6-5,TRBJ2-7,.,CASSQTGNYEQYF,TGTGCCAGCAGCCAGACAGGTAACTACGAGCAGTACTTC
TRBD1,TRBV11-1,TRBJ1-4,.,CASSRDREEKLFF,TGTGCCAGCAGTCGGGACAGGGAAGAAAAACTGTTTTTT
.,TRBV5-6,TRBJ1-6,.,CASSLQGTTSNSPLHF,TGTGCCAGCAGCTTGCAGGGGACTACTTCTAATTCACCCCTCCACTTT
.,TRBV5-5,TRBJ1-2,few,CASSFSGQIKNYGYTF,TGTGCCAGCAGCTTCTCTGGGCAGATCAAAAACTATGGCTACACCTTC
.,TRBV18,TRBJ2-2,.,CASSRVTGTGELFF,TGTGCCAGCTCAAGAGTAACGGGCACCGGGGAGCTGTTTTTT
TRBD2,TRBV11-2,TRBJ2-3,.,CASSLGAGGYTDTQYF,TGTGCCAGCAGCTTAGGGGCGGGGGGTTACACAGATACGCAGTATTTT
.,TRBV28,TRBJ2-3,.,CASSFESVADTQYF,TGTGCCAGCAGTTTCGAATCGGTAGCGGATACGCAGTATTTT
.,TRBV3-1/TRBV3-2,TRBJ1-4,.,CASSQSPRGLFF,TGTGCCAGCAGCCAGTCACCCAGGGGTCTGTTTTTT
.,TRBV28,TRBJ1-1,.,CASSSGLNTEAFF,TGTGCCAGCAGTTCGGGGTTGAACACTGAAGCTTTCTTT
.,TRBV5-1,TRBJ2-2,.,CASSLERAGELFF,TGCGCCAGCAGCTTGGAGCGGGCCGGGGAGCTGTTTTTT
TRBD2,TRBV9,TRBJ2-3,.,CASSPGGTSGTDTQYF,TGTGCCAGCAGCCCAGGGGGGACTAGCGGCACAGATACGCAGTATTTT
.,TRBV6-5,TRBJ2-3,.,CAIREEGADTQYF,TGTGCCATACGGGAGGAGGGGGCAGATACGCAGTATTTT
.,TRBV7-6,TRBJ2-1,.,CASSPSHGTGNEQFF,TGTGCCAGCAGCCCATCCCACGGTACGGGCAATGAGCAGTTCTTC
TRBD2,TRBV29-1,TRBJ2-1,.,CSVQRGGMDEQFF,TGCAGCGTGCAGCGGGGGGGTATGGATGAGCAGTTCTTC
TRBD1,TRBV28,TRBJ1-2,once,CASSLSEDRGSGYTF,TGTGCCAGCAGTTTATCCGAGGACAGGGGGTCTGGCTACACCTTC
.,TRBV7-3,TRBJ2-2,.,CASSSQGNTGELFF,TGTGCCAGCAGCTCACAGGGGAACACCGGGGAGCTGTTTTTT
.,TRBV15,TRBJ2-6,.,CATSRAAGSSGANVLTF,TGTGCCACCAGCAGAGCTGCGGGGAGCTCTGGGGCCAACGTCCTGACTTTC
.,TRBV2,TRBJ1-5,.,CASSASRTNQPQHF,TGTGCCAGCTCCGCCTCCAGAACAAATCAGCCCCAGCATTTT
.,TRBV11-3,TRBJ2-3,.,CASSAPLTDTQYF,TGTGCCAGCAGCGCTCCACTCACAGATACGCAGTATTTT
.,TRBV6-5,TRBJ2-1,.,CASSYQNEDSLFF,TGTGCCAGCAGTTATCAAAACGAGGACTCCCTGTTCTTC
.,TRBV15,TRBJ2-7,.,CATSRDPRKAGEQYF,TGTGCCACCAGCAGGGACCCCCGTAAGGCGGGGGAGCAGTACTTC
.,TRBV4-3,TRBJ2-1,.,CASSDRQGSSYNEQFF,TGCGCCAGCAGCGACCGTCAGGGGAGCTCCTACAATGAGCAGTTCTTC
.,TRBV24-1,TRBJ2-7,.,CATSEEGYEQYF,TGTGCCACCAGTGAAGAGGGCTACGAGCAGTACTTC
TRBD2,TRBV11-2,TRBJ2-1,once,CASSLKLAGRSDTFF,TGTGCCAGCAGCTTAAAACTAGCGGGAAGATCAGACACATTCTTC
.,TRBV6-4,TRBJ1-3,few,CAGEGVGGNTIYF,TGTGCCGGCGAGGGGGTTGGCGGAAACACCATATATTTT
.,TRBV7-9,TRBJ1-5,.,CASSLDREPGQPQHF,TGTGCCAGCAGCTTAGATAGGGAGCCGGGGCAGCCCCAGCATTTT
TRBD1,TRBV3-1/TRBV3-2,TRBJ1-2,once,CASSQDGSGQVYGYTF,TGTGCCAGCAGCCAAGATGGATCCGGACAGGTATATGGCTACACCTTC
.,TRBV24-1,TRBJ1-6,.,CATSDSNNSPLHF,TGTGCCACCTCGGACAGCAATAATTCACCCCTCCACTTT
.,TRBV4-1,TRBJ2-5,.,CASARVNQETQYF,TGCGCCAGCGCACGGGTTAACCAAGAGACCCAGTACTTC
.,TRBV28,TRBJ1-3,.,CASSSPHSGNTIYF,TGTGCCAGCAGTTCCCCCCACTCTGGAAACACCATATATTTT
.,TRBV7-9,TRBJ2-1,.,CASRGGGEQFF,TGTGCCAGCAGGGGCGGGGGCGAGCAGTTCTTC
.,TRBV18,TRBJ1-1,.,CASSPTTGEAFF,TGTGCCAGCTCACCAACCACTGGTGAAGCTTTCTTT